Presented here are 5 T cell receptor beta chains from one specimen sequenced in a study of blood T cell repertoires in COVID-19. Using immunoSEQ multiplex PCR, the repertoire was profiled, and TCRdb retains in-frame clones only, with some absent. Of some 210,000 clones listed, roughly 92% were seen once; the top ten hold 0.82%. The material sequenced was peripheral blood. The receptors here all came from a man aged 55 to 70 with COVID-19, enrolled during active disease.

The rearrangement links TRBV15 to TRBJ2-7; the match to TRBD1 covers 10 bases. The CDR3 is 16 residues long. Germline V gives CDR1 LNHNV, CDR2 YYDKDF (reference sequence). V lost 1 base and J lost 2; bases outside the gene matches: 5. The CDR3, as DNA: TGTGCCACCAGCAGAGGCGGGGACAGGGGACCCTACGAGCAGTACTTC. This sequence encodes CATSRGGDRGPYEQYF. The full variable domain, its missing parts supplied by reference TRBV15 and TRBJ2-7, is DAMVIQNPRYQVTQFGKPVTLSCSQTLNHNVMYWYQQKSSQAPKLLFHYYDKDFNNEADTPDNFQSRRPNTSFCFLDIRSPGLGDTAMYLCATSRGGDRGPYEQYFGPGTRLTVT.

The chain couples TRBV5-4 to TRBJ2-6; D is ambiguous. Trimming took off 4 bases at V and 4 bases at J, with 6 bases between the two ends. This CDR3 is 13 amino acids long. Germline loops: CDR1 SGHNT, CDR2 YYREEE (reference sequence). CDR3 coding DNA: TGTGCCAGCAGCCTACTGGGGGCCAACGTCCTGACTTTC. Its protein product is CASSLLGANVLTF.

The rearrangement links TRBV20-1 to TRBJ2-7; D is undetermined. The CDR3 runs to 11 residues. From germline, CDR1 is DFQATT and CDR2 SNEGSKA (reference sequence). CDR3 sequence: CSAPENVKQYF. DNA of the CDR3: TGCAGCGCCCCCGAGAATGTCAAGCAGTACTTC.

The chain employs TRBV24-1 and TRBJ2-1; D may be TRBD1 (6 bases). Trimming took 5 bases from V and 1 from J, leaving 14 bases between them. Germline CDR1 and CDR2: KGHDR and SFDVKD. This CDR3 has 16 amino acids. DNA of the CDR3: TGTGCCACCAGTGGAGCCGGGACATGGTCCTACAATGAGCAGTTCTTC. This gives the protein CATSGAGTWSYNEQFF.

J is TRBJ2-1 and V is TRBV3-1 (or the pseudogene TRBV3-2); a possible D gene is TRBD2 (6 bases). Between the trimmed V and J ends, which lost 2 bases and 7 bases, there was a span of 9 bases. The CDR3 has 13 residues. Looked up from germline, CDR1 is LGHDT and CDR2 is YNNKEL (reference sequence). CDR3 sequence: CASSQFLANEQFF. CDR3 DNA sequence: TGTGCCAGCAGCCAATTTCTAGCGAATGAGCAGTTCTTC.